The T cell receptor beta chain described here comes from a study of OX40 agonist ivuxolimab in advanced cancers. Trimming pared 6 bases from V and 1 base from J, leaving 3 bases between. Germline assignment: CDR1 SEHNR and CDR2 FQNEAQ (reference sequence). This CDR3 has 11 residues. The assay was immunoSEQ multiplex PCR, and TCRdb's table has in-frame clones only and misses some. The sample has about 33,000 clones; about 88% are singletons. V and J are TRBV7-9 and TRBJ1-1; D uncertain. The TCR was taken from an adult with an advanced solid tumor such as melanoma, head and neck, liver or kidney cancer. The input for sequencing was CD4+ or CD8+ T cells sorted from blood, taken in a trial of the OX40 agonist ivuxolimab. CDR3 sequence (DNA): TGTGCCAGCAGTCGGAACACTGAAGCTTTCTTT. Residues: CASSRNTEAFF. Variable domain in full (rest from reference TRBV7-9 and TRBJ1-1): DTGVSQNPRHKITKRGQNVTFRCDPISEHNRLYWYRQTLGQGPEFLTYFQNEAQLEKSRLLSDRFSAERPKGSFSTLEIQRTEQGDSAMYLCASSRNTEAFFGQGTRLTVV.